What follows are 22 T cell receptor beta chains derived from one specimen sequenced in a study of T cells in tumors after PD-1 blockade (dated by TCRdb to between 2018 and 2021). Libraries came from the immunoSEQ multiplex PCR assay. Drawn from immuneACCESS, this table holds only the in-frame rearrangements with V and J called that TCRdb kept. Clones are partly lost; checked studies trace under half to an unresolved V gene and leave the rest unexplained. The sample has fewer than 2,000 clones on record, about 67% of them singletons. 35% to 50% of the sample lies in the top ten. The sample's time point label, in plain terms: before anti-PD-1 therapy. The sample consisted of tumor tissue, taken before anti-PD-1 treatment. These receptor sequences come from a human donor with cutaneous squamous cell carcinoma.

The chain joins TRBV19 to TRBJ1-2; no firm D call. The CDR3 runs to 12 residues. The germline V gene encodes CDR1 LNHDA and CDR2 SQIVND (reference sequence). V was shortened by 8 bases and J by 4 bases, with 11 bases between the two germline ends. The CDR3 protein is CASREVGYGYTF. Written as DNA, the CDR3 is TGTGCCAGTCGTGAGGTGGGCTATGGCTACACCTTC.

This clone was seen a handful of times. This chain uses TRBV3-1 (or the pseudogene TRBV3-2) with TRBJ2-3; either TRBD1 or TRBD2 may fit D (5 bases each). Trimming shortened V by 4 bases and J by 0 bases, and 8 bases separated the two germline ends. The CDR3 totals 14 residues. Germline CDR1 is LGHDT and CDR2 is YNNKEL (reference sequence). This chain's CDR3 is CASSRDHSTDTQYF. CDR3 coding DNA: TGTGCCAGCAGCCGGGACCATAGCACAGATACGCAGTATTTT.

This clone occurred a few times. CDR3 sequence reads: CASRDSGLYGYTF. CDR3 in DNA: TGTGCCAGCAGGGACTCGGGTCTCTATGGCTACACCTTC. This rearrangement joins TRBV6-5 to TRBJ1-2; no reliable D call. Trimming pared 6 bases from V and 4 bases from J, leaving 12 bases between. CDR3 length: 13 amino acids. CDR1 MNHEY and CDR2 SVGAGI come from the germline V gene.

The CDR3 loop is CASSQLKGAGYNEQFF. The CDR3 nucleotides are TGTGCCAGCAGCCAACTTAAGGGGGCGGGCTACAATGAGCAGTTCTTC. The chain is built from TRBV5-4 and TRBJ2-1; 7 bases align to TRBD1. J lost 3 bases, V lost 4 bases, and 10 bases had no gene match. The length of the CDR3 is 16 residues. From germline, CDR1 is SGHNT and CDR2 YYREEE (reference sequence).

This clone was picked up one time. CDR3 coding DNA: TGTGCCAGCAGTCCCCTAGCGGGGGACTCCTACGAGCAGTACTTC. This translates into CASSPLAGDSYEQYF. This chain connects TRBV27 to TRBJ2-7; 10 bases fit TRBD2. Trimming cost V 5 bases and J 0 bases; bases outside gene matches: 4. The CDR3 totals 15 residues. Germline CDR1 MNHEY, CDR2 SMNVEV (reference sequence).

Regarding this clone: The germline gene is not matched at one end of the junction; a read error may be the cause. The chain has TRBV18 and TRBJ2-2, with D hard to call. From germline, CDR1 is KGHSH and CDR2 LQKENI. This CDR3 region has 16 residues. The CDR3 spells CASPPPPPSNTGELFF. DNA of the CDR3: TGTGCCAGCCCACCACCCCCCCCATCGAACACCGGGGAGCTGTTTTTT.

This chain links TRBV29-1 with TRBJ1-2; 7 positions agree with TRBD1. Germline V gene sequence: CDR1 SQVTM, CDR2 ANQGSEA. V was clipped by 4 bases and J by 8 bases; unmatched bases: 10. The length of the CDR3 is 13 residues. The CDR3 bases are TGCAGCGTTGCGAGGCAGGGGGTGTACGGCTACACCTTC. Translating it yields CSVARQGVYGYTF.

This clone has just one count. This chain connects TRBV5-4 to TRBJ1-5; 7 bases map to TRBD1. V shed 4 bases, J shed 10 bases, and the junction held 8 bases outside the gene matches. The CDR3 loop spans 13 amino acids. Per the germline V gene, CDR1 is SGHNT and CDR2 is YYREEE (reference sequence). The CDR3 region is CASSVDRDNPQHF. The CDR3, as DNA: TGTGCCAGCAGCGTTGACAGGGACAATCCCCAGCATTTT.

By share of the sample, this clone is large. In DNA, the CDR3 is TGTGCCAGCAGCGTAGAAGATCACCTCACCGGGGAGCTGTTTTTT. Translation: CASSVEDHLTGELFF. The chain has TRBV9 and TRBJ2-2; D gene unclear. Trimming took off 0 bases at V and 4 bases at J, with 10 bases between the two ends. Germline loops: CDR1 SGDLS, CDR2 YYNGEE. CDR3 length equals 15 residues.

The chain employs TRBV2 and TRBJ2-1, with 7 bases fitting TRBD1. The CDR3 runs to 14 residues. Trimming took 6 bases from V and 7 from J; bases not matched to a gene: 9. The germline gives CDR1 SNHLY, CDR2 FYNNEI. The CDR3 coding sequence is TGTGCCAGCAGCCGGGACAGTTCCCTTAATGAGCAGTTCTTC. Its protein product is CASSRDSSLNEQFF.

This clone appeared a few times. This chain connects TRBV29-1 to TRBJ1-1; the D is unclear. V was shortened by 6 bases and J by 6 bases, with 20 bases between the two germline ends. Germline V gene sequence: CDR1 SQVTM, CDR2 ANQGSEA. This CDR3 is built from 14 residues. CDR3 loop: CSVHSHGDYPEAFF. The CDR3 region has the DNA TGCAGCGTACACTCCCACGGGGATTATCCTGAAGCTTTCTTT.

This chain links TRBV19 with TRBJ1-5; 7 nucleotides match TRBD1. Germline V gene data show CDR1 as LNHDA and CDR2 as SQIVND (reference sequence). The CDR3 length is 17 residues. V was pared by 3 bases and J by 2 bases, with 10 bases of the junction left unmatched. The CDR3, as DNA: TGTGCCAGTAGTATGACAGGGATGAGAGGCGGCAATCAGCCCCAGCATTTT. Its translation: CASSMTGMRGGNQPQHF.

This clone appeared once. The chain is built from TRBV7-9 and TRBJ1-2, with unresolved D. The germline V gene has CDR1 SEHNR and CDR2 FQNEAQ (reference sequence). The CDR3 has 14 residues. V was trimmed by 8 bases and J by 0 bases, leaving 13 bases between them. The CDR3 here is CASVYGRANYGYTF. Written as DNA, the CDR3 is TGTGCCAGCGTTTATGGACGAGCTAACTATGGCTACACCTTC. The full variable domain, completed using reference TRBV7-9 and TRBJ1-2, is DTGVSQNPRHKITKRGQNVTFRCDPISEHNRLYWYRQTLGQGPEFLTYFQNEAQLEKSRLLSDRFSAERPKGSFSTLEIQRTEQGDSAMYLCASVYGRANYGYTFGSGTRLTVV.

This chain joins TRBV15 and TRBJ1-5; D unclear. Germline loops: CDR1 LNHNV, CDR2 YYDKDF (reference sequence). The CDR3 covers 14 residues. V dropped 3 bases and J dropped 2 bases, with 8 bases sitting between them. The CDR3 nucleotides read TGTGCCACCAGCAGTGGGGAGGGCAATCAGCCCCAGCATTTT. This translates into CATSSGEGNQPQHF. Full variable domain (remainder filled in from reference TRBV15 and TRBJ1-5): DAMVIQNPRYQVTQFGKPVTLSCSQTLNHNVMYWYQQKSSQAPKLLFHYYDKDFNNEADTPDNFQSRRPNTSFCFLDIRSPGLGDTAMYLCATSSGEGNQPQHFGDGTRLSIL.

This clone was seen only a few times. The chain uses TRBV5-6 and TRBJ1-5; D gene unclear. This CDR3 is 14 amino acids long. The V end lost 0 bases, the J end lost 6 bases, and 10 bases lay between the germline ends. The V gene's germline CDR1 is SGHDT and CDR2 YYEEEE. The CDR3 DNA reads TGTGCCAGCAGCTTGGAGAGGGAGGGTCAGCCCCAGCATTTT. Translation: CASSLEREGQPQHF.

This clone was seen a few times. The rearrangement links TRBV19 to TRBJ1-2; D is unclear. The CDR3 consists of 13 residues. CDR1 is LNHDA and CDR2 is SQIVND in the germline V gene (reference sequence). V dropped 6 bases and J dropped 4 bases, with 12 bases sitting between them. In DNA, the CDR3 is TGTGCCAGTAGCGAAGGGAACACCTATGGCTACACCTTC. Protein: CASSEGNTYGYTF.

Details on this clone: In the same sample, other DNA sequences code for this CDR3. The J gene is TRBJ1-1, the V gene TRBV29-1; D not certain. The CDR3 has 10 amino acids. V lost 5 bases and J 1 base, leaving 2 bases between the germline ends. Germline V gene lookup returns CDR1 SQVTM and CDR2 ANQGSEA. The CDR3 bases are TGCAGCGTTCAGAACACTGAAGCTTTCTTT. Translating it yields CSVQNTEAFF. Drawing the rest from reference TRBV29-1 and TRBJ1-1, the complete variable domain is SAVISQKPSRDICQRGTSLTIQCQVDSQVTMMFWYRQQPGQSLTLIATANQGSEATYESGFVIDKFPISRPNLTFSTLTVSNMSPEDSSIYLCSVQNTEAFFGQGTRLTVV.

V gene TRBV7-9 combines with J gene TRBJ2-7; tentative D call: TRBD2 (5 bases). Trimming removed 5 bases from V and 0 bases from J, with 11 bases in between. Germline CDR1 reads SEHNR; CDR2 reads FQNEAQ (reference sequence). The CDR3 consists of 14 residues. The CDR3 nucleotides read TGTGCCAGCAGCCCACCGGGGAGCTCCTACGAGCAGTACTTC. It yields the protein CASSPPGSSYEQYF.

With regard to this clone: Other DNA sequences in this sample translate to the same CDR3. This chain joins TRBV2 and TRBJ1-5; possibly TRBD1 for D (5 bases). Germline V gene sequence: CDR1 SNHLY, CDR2 FYNNEI. The CDR3 is 15 amino acids. V was shortened by 3 bases and J by 4 bases, with 13 bases between the two germline ends. For the CDR3, the DNA is TGTGCCAGCAGTGAGGGGCCTAAGGGGAATCAGCCCCAGCATTTT. Amino acid sequence: CASSEGPKGNQPQHF.

The chain recombines TRBV6-5 with TRBJ2-7, with 7 bases lining up with TRBD2. The CDR3 length is 15 residues. Germline V CDR1 and CDR2: MNHEY, SVGAGI. After removal of 8 bases from V and 1 base from J, the junction contained 11 bases not matched to a gene. The DNA of the CDR3 is TGTGCCAGCCGGAGGGAGGGCGTGCCTTCCTACGAGCAGTACTTC. Its translation: CASRREGVPSYEQYF.

This clone was seen once. The chain recombines TRBV3-1 (or the pseudogene TRBV3-2) with TRBJ1-5, with 8 bases lining up with TRBD1. This CDR3 has 16 amino acids. With V trimmed by 3 bases and J by 1 base, 5 bases remained unmatched. Per the germline V gene, CDR1 is LGHDT and CDR2 is YNNKEL (reference sequence). CDR3 coding DNA: TGTGCCAGCAGCCAGAGGCAGGGGGCGAGCAATCAGCCCCAGCATTTT. Its protein product is CASSQRQGASNQPQHF.

The sample holds a few counts of this clone. V gene TRBV6-6 combines with J gene TRBJ1-1; TRBD1 matches 8 bases. CDR1 MNHNY and CDR2 SVGAGI come from the germline V gene (reference sequence). V lost 7 bases and J lost 5; bases outside the gene matches: 0. The CDR3 has 11 residues. CDR3 region: CASNRGTEAFF. CDR3 DNA: TGTGCCAGCAACAGGGGGACTGAAGCTTTCTTT.